This entry lists 27 T cell receptor beta chains sequenced from one sample in a study of identifying expanded T cells in peripheral blood. Produced via immunoSEQ multiplex PCR; TCRdb's table is partial and in-frame only. The sample includes nearly 60,000 clones, roughly nine tenths of them seen just once. Sequencing used blood. The receptors were gathered from a person aged 18-70 years in good health.

The chain uses TRBV4-3 and TRBJ1-2; TRBD1 might be the D (5 bases). The CDR3 loop spans 15 amino acids. V lost 0 bases and J 5 bases, leaving 13 bases between the germline ends. Germline-derived CDR1 and CDR2 are LGHNA and YSLEER. CDR3 residues: CASSQDHGSGYGYTF. For the CDR3, the DNA is TGCGCCAGCAGCCAAGATCACGGCTCAGGGTATGGCTACACCTTC.

This rearrangement joins TRBV9 to TRBJ1-4; perhaps TRBD1 as D (5 bases). The CDR3 loop spans 14 amino acids. V lost 2 bases and J lost 7, with 12 bases in between. Germline lookup yields CDR1 SGDLS and CDR2 YYNGEE. CDR3 amino acids: CASSVGGSSEKLFF. The CDR3 DNA reads TGTGCCAGCAGCGTCGGGGGTTCTAGTGAAAAACTGTTTTTT.

The V and J genes are TRBV7-3 and TRBJ2-1; D is uncertain. Germline V lookup: CDR1 SGHTA, CDR2 FQGTGA. This CDR3 has 13 amino acids. Trimming left V 8 bases short and J 2 bases short, with 10 bases between. The CDR3 DNA sequence: TGTGCCAGCGCGGCGGATGCCTACAATGAGCAGTTCTTC. Amino acid sequence: CASAADAYNEQFF.

This clone was seen once. This chain connects TRBV5-6 to TRBJ2-7, with 10 positions matching TRBD2. V shed 0 bases, J shed 2 bases, and the junction held 8 bases outside the gene matches. This CDR3 is built from 17 residues. Per germline, CDR1 SGHDT and CDR2 YYEEEE. The DNA of the CDR3 is TGTGCCAGCAGCTTGGCCCGAGAGCGGGGGGGCACCTACGAGCAGTACTTC. It encodes CASSLARERGGTYEQYF.

The CDR3 coding sequence is TGTGCCAGCAGCTTAGGATGGGACAGGGTCGATAATTCACCCCTCCACTTT. Residues: CASSLGWDRVDNSPLHF. The chain employs TRBV7-2 and TRBJ1-6, with 9 bases matching TRBD1. This CDR3 spans 17 amino acids. Germline V gives CDR1 SGHTA, CDR2 FQGNSA. V shed 1 base, J shed 5 bases, and the junction held 6 bases outside the gene matches.

The V and J genes are TRBV2 and TRBJ2-7; D is undetermined. Trimming stripped 6 bases from V and 4 bases from J, with 13 bases between. CDR3 size: 13 residues. Germline CDR1 is SNHLY and CDR2 is FYNNEI. CDR3 nucleotide sequence: TGTGCCAGCAGCGTTTCCGACGGGTACGAGCAGTACTTC. Its translation: CASSVSDGYEQYF.

The CDR3 region has the DNA TGTGCCAGCAGCCCCCACGCGGGGACAGGGGTCGAGCAGTACTTC. Its translation: CASSPHAGTGVEQYF. The chain carries TRBV9 and TRBJ2-7, with TRBD1 matching 10 bases. CDR1 and CDR2 from the germline V gene are SGDLS and YYNGEE. J was trimmed by 6 bases and V by 4 bases; bases with no gene match: 10. The CDR3 contains 15 residues.

The CDR3, as DNA: TGCGCCAGCAGTGACGGAGGGGGCGCGGGGGAGACCCAGTACTTC. Its translation is CASSDGGGAGETQYF. The chain has TRBV10-1 and TRBJ2-5; tentative D call: TRBD1 (7 bases). V was pared by 3 bases and J by 5 bases, with 16 bases between. The CDR3 consists of 15 residues. Germline V gene sequence: CDR1 WNHNN, CDR2 SYGVQD (reference sequence).

The chain employs TRBV7-6 and TRBJ2-7; D ambiguous. V was shortened by 5 bases and J by 7 bases, with 15 bases between the two germline ends. The CDR3 runs to 13 residues. Germline V lookup: CDR1 SGHVS, CDR2 FNYEAQ. This chain's CDR3 is CASSPDLGREQYF. The CDR3 coding sequence is TGTGCCAGCAGCCCCGACCTGGGCCGGGAGCAGTACTTC.

V and J are TRBV18 and TRBJ1-2; D is undetermined. This CDR3 comprises 13 residues. Germline-derived CDR1 and CDR2 are KGHSH and LQKENI. Trimming removed 0 bases from V and 1 base from J, with 3 bases in between. CDR3 DNA: TGTGCCAGCTCACCACCCAATAACTATGGCTACACCTTC. It specifies CASSPPNNYGYTF.

This chain's CDR3 is CASSFRTGRDYGYTF. The DNA of the CDR3 is TGTGCCAGTAGTTTCCGGACAGGGCGGGATTATGGCTACACCTTC. This chain joins TRBV19 and TRBJ1-2, with 8 nucleotides matching TRBD1. The CDR3 runs 15 residues. The junction had 10 bases not matched to a gene; V was cut back by 5 bases and J by 5 bases. Germline values: CDR1 LNHDA, CDR2 SQIVND (reference sequence).

The chain is built from TRBV6-6 and TRBJ1-1; the D is unclear. CDR3 length: 12 amino acids. V was trimmed by 6 bases and J by 5 bases, leaving 10 bases between them. CDR1 and CDR2 (germline): MNHNY, SVGAGI (reference sequence). The CDR3 region is CASRTGVTEAFF. The CDR3 coding sequence is TGTGCCAGCAGGACTGGAGTAACTGAAGCTTTCTTT.

The V and J genes are TRBV19 and TRBJ1-2; no clear D. The ends were cut back, 2 bases at V and 0 bases at J, with 4 bases in the middle. The CDR3 is 13 amino acids. Germline V lookup: CDR1 LNHDA, CDR2 SQIVND (reference sequence). CDR3 sequence: CASSISTNYGYTF. The CDR3 coding sequence is TGTGCCAGTAGTATATCTACTAACTATGGCTACACCTTC.

CDR3: CASSQNQGRSTGELFF. The CDR3 DNA follows: TGCGCCAGCAGCCAAAACCAGGGGAGGTCCACCGGGGAGCTGTTTTTT. The chain employs TRBV4-1 and TRBJ2-2; possibly TRBD1 or TRBD2 for D (6 bases each). V was clipped by 2 bases and J by 4 bases, with 14 bases between them. Germline lookup yields CDR1 MGHRA and CDR2 YSYEKL. This CDR3 region has 16 residues.

The chain joins TRBV10-3 to TRBJ2-5, with D perhaps matching TRBD2 (5 bases). Trimming left V 3 bases short and J 7 bases short, with 6 bases between. The germline V gene has CDR1 ENHRY and CDR2 SYGVKD. This CDR3 comprises 11 residues. Written as DNA, the CDR3 is TGTGCCATCAGTGATGGAGGGACCCAGTACTTC. Amino acid sequence: CAISDGGTQYF.

The J gene is TRBJ2-7, the V gene TRBV5-4; D is possibly TRBD1 or TRBD2 (5 bases each). The CDR3 loop spans 15 amino acids. Deletions cut 4 bases from V and 5 bases from J, with 19 bases between. Germline values: CDR1 SGHNT, CDR2 YYREEE (reference sequence). DNA of the CDR3: TGTGCCAGCAGCCGACTCCAGGGTGGGGACCACGAGCAGTACTTC. It translates to CASSRLQGGDHEQYF. Full variable domain (remainder filled in from reference TRBV5-4 and TRBJ2-7): ETGVTQSPTHLIKTRGQQVTLRCSSQSGHNTVSWYQQALGQGPQFIFQYYREEENGRGNFPPRFSGLQFPNYSSELNVNALELDDSALYLCASSRLQGGDHEQYFGPGTRLTVT.

V usage is TRBV6-1 and J usage is TRBJ2-1; possible D gene TRBD1, 5 bases. The CDR3 runs to 12 residues. Germline loops: CDR1 MNHNS, CDR2 SASEGT. V was clipped by 8 bases and J by 2 bases, with 7 bases between them. CDR3 region: CASGRAYNEQFF. CDR3 in DNA: TGTGCCAGCGGCAGGGCCTACAATGAGCAGTTCTTC.

The CDR3 coding sequence is TGTGCCAGTAGTTGGATAGCGGAAGGAGGTGAGCAGTTCTTC. This sequence encodes CASSWIAEGGEQFF. The chain carries TRBV19 and TRBJ2-1; D may be TRBD2 (6 bases). The V gene lost 5 bases and the J gene lost 9 bases, with 17 bases spanning the gap. In germline, CDR1 is LNHDA, CDR2 SQIVND (reference sequence). The CDR3 has 14 residues.

V is TRBV4-3 and J is TRBJ2-7, with D maybe TRBD2 (6 bases). CDR3 length: 15 amino acids. CDR1 and CDR2 from the germline V gene are LGHNA and YSLEER. The V gene lost 2 bases and the J gene lost 0 bases, with 11 bases spanning the gap. The chain's CDR3 is CASSQQSGSSYEQYF. The CDR3 DNA reads TGCGCCAGCAGCCAACAGAGCGGGTCCTCCTACGAGCAGTACTTC.

The V and J genes are TRBV5-1 and TRBJ2-5; D not resolved. The CDR3 length is 16 residues. Trimming removed 1 base from V and 1 base from J, with 14 bases in between. CDR1 is SGHRS and CDR2 is YFSETQ in the germline V gene. The CDR3 protein is CASSLQVRPFQETQYF. CDR3 in DNA: TGCGCCAGCAGCTTGCAGGTCAGGCCCTTCCAAGAGACCCAGTACTTC.

The chain has TRBV5-6 and TRBJ2-1; D is possibly TRBD2 (5 bases). V was shortened by 1 base and J by 2 bases, with 10 bases between the two germline ends. CDR1 is SGHDT and CDR2 is YYEEEE in the germline V gene. The CDR3 has 15 residues. CDR3 bases: TGTGCCAGCAGCTTGCGGGGATTTCCCTACAATGAGCAGTTCTTC. This translates into CASSLRGFPYNEQFF.

The chain recombines TRBV6-1 with TRBJ1-1; D gene unclear. The CDR3 length is 13 residues. Germline CDR1 MNHNS, CDR2 SASEGT. Trimming stripped 7 bases from V and 8 bases from J, with 17 bases between. The DNA for the CDR3 is TGTGCCAGCATTCAGACGTCCCCCGTGGAAGCTTTCTTT. As protein: CASIQTSPVEAFF.

This chain uses TRBV5-1 with TRBJ2-5; D is perhaps TRBD2 (6 bases). The germline V gene encodes CDR1 SGHRS and CDR2 YFSETQ. Trimming left V 4 bases short and J 5 bases short, with 15 bases between. The CDR3 has 14 amino acids. CDR3 nucleotide sequence: TGCGCCAGCAGCCCCCTCCGTGGAGGGGAGACCCAGTACTTC. Translated: CASSPLRGGETQYF.

This chain links TRBV28 with TRBJ1-2, with 8 bases lining up with TRBD1. With 5 bases clipped from V and 8 bases from J, the junction kept 10 bases outside the gene matches. This CDR3 spans 14 amino acids. CDR1 is MDHEN and CDR2 is SYDVKM in the germline V gene. CDR3 region: CASSGTGGGRGYTF. The CDR3 region has the DNA TGTGCCAGCAGTGGAACAGGGGGAGGAAGGGGCTACACCTTC.

V usage is TRBV15 and J usage is TRBJ2-1; 8 nucleotides align to TRBD2. The V segment lost 2 bases and the J segment 1 base; nucleotides outside the gene matches: 1. CDR1 is LNHNV and CDR2 is YYDKDF in the germline V gene (reference sequence). The CDR3 contains 15 residues. The CDR3 nucleotides are TGTGCCACCAGCAGAACTAGCGGATCCTACAATGAGCAGTTCTTC. Its translation is CATSRTSGSYNEQFF.

J is TRBJ1-3 and V is TRBV4-2, with D tentatively TRBD1 (5 bases). Germline CDR1 is LGHNA and CDR2 is YNFKEQ. CDR3 size: 16 residues. Trimming removed 0 bases at V and 0 bases at J, with 9 bases between. CDR3 DNA sequence: TGTGCCAGCAGCCAAGATTGGGGACGCTCTGGAAACACCATATATTTT. This gives the protein CASSQDWGRSGNTIYF.

The chain links TRBV10-3 to TRBJ2-3, with 9 bases identical to TRBD2. Germline trimming cut 2 bases from V and 1 base from J; bases unmatched to any gene: 4. Germline loops: CDR1 ENHRY, CDR2 SYGVKD. This CDR3 is 16 amino acids long. CDR3 loop: CAISERGGGGTDTQYF. In nucleotides, the CDR3 is TGTGCCATCAGTGAGAGAGGCGGGGGGGGCACAGATACGCAGTATTTT.